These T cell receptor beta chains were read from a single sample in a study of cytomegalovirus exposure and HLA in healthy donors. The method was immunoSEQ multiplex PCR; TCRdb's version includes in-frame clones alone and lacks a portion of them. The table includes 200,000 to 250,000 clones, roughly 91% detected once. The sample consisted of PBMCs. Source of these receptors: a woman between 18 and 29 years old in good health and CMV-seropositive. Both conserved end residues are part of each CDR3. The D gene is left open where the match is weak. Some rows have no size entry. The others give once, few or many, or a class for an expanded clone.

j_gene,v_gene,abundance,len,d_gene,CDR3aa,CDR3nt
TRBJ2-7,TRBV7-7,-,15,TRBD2,CASSPTSGSVYEQYF,TGTGCCAGCAGCCCAACTAGCGGGAGTGTCTACGAGCAGTACTTC
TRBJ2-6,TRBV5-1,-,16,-,CASSLVGGAGANVLTF,TGCGCCAGCAGCTTGGTGGGGGGTGCTGGGGCCAACGTCCTGACTTTC
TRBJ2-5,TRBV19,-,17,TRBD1,CASASFGTGALQETQYF,TGTGCCAGTGCAAGTTTTGGGACAGGGGCTCTCCAAGAGACCCAGTACTTC
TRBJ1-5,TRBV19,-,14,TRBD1,CACTGQVLSGPQHF,TGTGCCTGCACGGGACAGGTTCTCTCAGGGCCCCAGCATTTT
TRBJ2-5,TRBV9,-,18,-,CASSPTGRQTGSKETQYF,TGTGCCAGCAGCCCAACCGGAAGACAAACAGGGTCAAAGGAGACCCAGTACTTC
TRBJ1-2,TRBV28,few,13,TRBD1,CASKAGGFYGYTF,TGTGCCAGCAAGGCAGGGGGATTCTATGGCTACACCTTC
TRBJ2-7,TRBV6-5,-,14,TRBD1,CASSPGQGSYEQYF,TGTGCCAGCAGTCCGGGACAGGGTTCCTACGAGCAGTACTTC
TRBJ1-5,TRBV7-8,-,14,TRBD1,CASSPGQGNQPQHF,TGTGCCAGCAGCCCCGGACAGGGCAATCAGCCCCAGCATTTT
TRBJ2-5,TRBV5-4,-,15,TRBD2,CASSFAGGTQETQYF,TGTGCCAGCAGCTTCGCGGGGGGCACCCAAGAGACCCAGTACTTC
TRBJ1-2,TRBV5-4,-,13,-,CASIRMGSYGYTF,TGTGCCAGCATTCGCATGGGGAGCTATGGCTACACCTTC
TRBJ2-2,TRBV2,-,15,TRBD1,CASRGQGADTGELFF,TGTGCCAGCAGGGGACAGGGGGCCGACACCGGGGAGCTGTTTTTT
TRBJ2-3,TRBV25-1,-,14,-,CASSELLATDTQYF,TGTGCCAGCAGTGAATTACTAGCCACAGATACGCAGTATTTT
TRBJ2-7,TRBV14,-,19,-,CASSRERDRSGSRSYEQYF,TGTGCCAGCAGCCGCGAACGGGACAGAAGCGGGAGTAGATCCTACGAGCAGTACTTC
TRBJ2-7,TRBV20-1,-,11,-,CSARDSFEQYF,TGCAGTGCTAGAGATTCGTTCGAGCAGTACTTC
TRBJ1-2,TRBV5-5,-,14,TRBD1,CASTRDSHDYGYTF,TGTGCCAGCACCAGGGACAGCCATGACTATGGCTACACCTTC
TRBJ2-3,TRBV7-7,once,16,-,CASSETGGVFPMPQYF,TGTGCCAGCAGCGAGACCGGAGGAGTGTTCCCGATGCCGCAGTATTTT
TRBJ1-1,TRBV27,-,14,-,CASSLTGIYTEAFF,TGTGCCAGCAGTCTAACAGGGATTTACACTGAAGCTTTCTTT
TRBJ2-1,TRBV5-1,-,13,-,CASSSLPGDEQFF,TGCGCCAGCAGCAGCTTGCCAGGGGATGAGCAGTTCTTC
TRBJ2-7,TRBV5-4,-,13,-,CASSLWAPYEQYF,TGTGCCAGCAGCTTGTGGGCACCTTACGAGCAGTACTTC
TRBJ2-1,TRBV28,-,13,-,CASSHQIYNEQFF,TGTGCCAGCAGTCATCAGATATACAATGAGCAGTTCTTC
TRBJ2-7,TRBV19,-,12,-,CASGQGIYEQYF,TGTGCCAGTGGCCAGGGGATCTACGAGCAGTACTTC
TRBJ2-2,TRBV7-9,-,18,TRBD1,CASSFPSGTGGNTGELFF,TGTGCCAGCAGCTTCCCCTCCGGGACAGGGGGCAACACCGGGGAGCTGTTTTTT
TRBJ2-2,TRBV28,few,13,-,CASRAPNTGELFF,TGTGCCAGCAGGGCCCCGAACACCGGGGAGCTGTTTTTT
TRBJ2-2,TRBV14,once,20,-,CASSYTPRYGGIRIRGELFF,TGTGCCAGCAGCTACACTCCTCGCTACGGCGGGATACGGATTAGGGGGGAGCTGTTTTTT
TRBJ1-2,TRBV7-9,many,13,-,CASSLGGGYGYTF,TGTGCCAGCAGCTTAGGGGGAGGGTATGGCTACACCTTC
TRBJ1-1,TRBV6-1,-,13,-,CASSFDGGTEAFF,TGTGCCAGCAGTTTCGACGGGGGGACTGAAGCTTTCTTT
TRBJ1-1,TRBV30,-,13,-,CAWSSLRGTEAFF,TGTGCCTGGAGTAGTCTCAGGGGCACTGAAGCTTTCTTT
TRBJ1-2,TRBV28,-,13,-,CASTGVTNYGYTF,TGTGCCAGCACGGGGGTGACTAACTATGGCTACACCTTC
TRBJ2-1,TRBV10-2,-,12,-,CAMITGNNEQFF,TGCGCCATGATCACAGGTAACAATGAGCAGTTCTTC
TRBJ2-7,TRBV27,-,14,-,CASSFGDTSYEQYF,TGTGCCAGCAGTTTCGGGGACACTTCCTACGAGCAGTACTTC
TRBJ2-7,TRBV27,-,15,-,CASSLVAGLENEQYF,TGTGCCAGCAGTTTGGTGGCAGGGCTGGAGAACGAGCAGTACTTC
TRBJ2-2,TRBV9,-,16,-,CASSDDQQGPTGELFF,TGTGCCAGCAGCGATGATCAACAGGGTCCGACCGGGGAGCTGTTTTTT
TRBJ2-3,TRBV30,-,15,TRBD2,CAWSFAGGLTDTQYF,TGTGCCTGGAGTTTCGCGGGAGGTCTAACAGATACGCAGTATTTT
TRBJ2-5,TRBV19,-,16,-,CASGGALEANVETQYF,TGTGCCAGTGGAGGAGCGCTCGAGGCTAACGTTGAGACCCAGTACTTC
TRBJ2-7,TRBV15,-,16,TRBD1,CATSRGARDRSYEQYF,TGTGCCACCAGCAGAGGGGCTCGGGACAGATCCTACGAGCAGTACTTC
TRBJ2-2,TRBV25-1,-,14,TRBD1,CASRTPTGAGELFF,TGTGCCAGCAGAACGCCTACAGGGGCCGGGGAGCTGTTTTTT
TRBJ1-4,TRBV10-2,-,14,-,CASRPDRLNEKLFF,TGCGCCAGCAGGCCCGACAGGTTGAATGAAAAACTGTTTTTT
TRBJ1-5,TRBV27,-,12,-,CASSSSGQPQHF,TGTGCCAGCAGTTCCTCGGGTCAGCCCCAGCATTTT
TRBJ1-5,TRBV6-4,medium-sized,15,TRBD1,CASSAGTGGNQPQHF,TGTGCCAGCAGTGCCGGGACAGGGGGCAATCAGCCCCAGCATTTT
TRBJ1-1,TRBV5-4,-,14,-,CASSRPQGSTEAFF,TGTGCCAGCAGCCGGCCGCAGGGCTCCACTGAAGCTTTCTTT
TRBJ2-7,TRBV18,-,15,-,CASSTVRGSSYEQYF,TGTGCCAGCTCCACCGTCAGGGGAAGCTCCTACGAGCAGTACTTC
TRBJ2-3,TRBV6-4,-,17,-,CASSYSIGQGGTDTQYF,TGTGCCAGCAGTTACTCGATAGGGCAGGGCGGCACAGATACGCAGTATTTT
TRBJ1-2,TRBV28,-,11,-,CASSTGYGYTF,TGTGCCAGCAGTACGGGCTATGGCTACACCTTC
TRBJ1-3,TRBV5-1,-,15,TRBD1,CASSLPGQEGDTIYF,TGCGCCAGCAGCTTGCCGGGACAGGAGGGGGACACCATATATTTT
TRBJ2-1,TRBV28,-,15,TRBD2,CASSLHRGGYNEQFF,TGTGCCAGCAGCCTTCATCGGGGGGGCTACAATGAGCAGTTCTTC
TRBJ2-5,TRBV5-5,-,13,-,CASSALQVETQYF,TGTGCCAGCAGCGCCTTACAGGTAGAGACCCAGTACTTC
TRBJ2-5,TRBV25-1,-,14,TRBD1,CASSGRDRLGTQYF,TGTGCCAGCAGTGGCCGGGACAGGCTCGGGACCCAGTACTTC
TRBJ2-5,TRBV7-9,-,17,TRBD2,CASSLGLAEVYQETQYF,TGTGCCAGCAGCTTAGGCCTAGCGGAGGTTTACCAAGAGACCCAGTACTTC
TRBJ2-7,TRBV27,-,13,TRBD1,CASSWTGGDEQYF,TGTGCCAGCAGTTGGACAGGGGGCGACGAGCAGTACTTC